This T cell receptor beta chain was sequenced in a study of blood T cell repertoires in COVID-19. Study overall: Acute and convalescent COVID-19 specimens originated in the United States, Italy and Spain. The cDNA or gDNA used as material had been derived from T cells, B-cell-depleted T cells, or PBMCs.

Trimming removed 4 bases at V and 1 base at J, with 8 bases between. The CDR3 is 13 amino acids. Germline loops: CDR1 LNHDA, CDR2 SQIVND (reference sequence). Regarding this clone: Other nucleotide sequences from this sample produce the same CDR3.

As originally analysed: It was from reference gene primer amplification that nucleated cell counts were estimated. Only in-frame clones appear in the TCRdb table, and some are missing; sequencing was by immunoSEQ multiplex PCR. V, J and clone size reflect that table, while D and trimming were determined from the DNA. This table holds over 45,000 clones, roughly 90% found once. This clonotype was sampled from a man aged 45-65 years with acute or convalescent COVID-19. The chain is built from TRBV19 and TRBJ2-7, with a possible D match to TRBD1 (5 bases). Material: peripheral blood. The chain's CDR3 is CASSTQASYEQYF. As DNA, the CDR3 is TGTGCCAGTAGTACACAGGCATCCTACGAGCAGTACTTC. The variable domain in full, with the rest retrieved from reference TRBV19 and TRBJ2-7, is DGGITQSPKYLFRKEGQNVTLSCEQNLNHDAMYWYRQDPGQGLRLIYYSQIVNDFQKGDIAEGYSVSREKKESFPLTVTSAQKNPTAFYLCASSTQASYEQYFGPGTRLTVT.